What follows are 6 T cell receptor beta chains derived from one specimen sequenced in a study of OX40 agonist ivuxolimab in advanced cancers. Sequencing was performed with immunoSEQ multiplex PCR; in TCRdb, only in-frame clones are kept and a portion is missing. The sample yields fewer than 120,000 clones, over 85% seen once. The material sequenced was CD4+ or CD8+ T cells sorted from blood, taken in a trial of the OX40 agonist ivuxolimab. The receptors derive from an adult with an advanced solid tumor such as melanoma, head and neck, liver or kidney cancer.

The gene calls are TRBV6-5 and TRBJ1-4; D uncertain. The CDR3 has 15 residues. Germline V lookup: CDR1 MNHEY, CDR2 SVGAGI. Between the trimmed V and J ends, which lost 6 bases and 0 bases, there was a span of 11 bases. The CDR3 sequence is CASSLSGTTNEKLFF. Written as DNA, the CDR3 is TGTGCCAGCAGCCTCTCGGGGACAACTAATGAAAAACTGTTTTTT.

V and J are TRBV28 and TRBJ2-7, with 10 bases fitting TRBD1. The CDR3 spans 15 residues. Germline CDR1 MDHEN, CDR2 SYDVKM. Trimming removed 5 bases from V and 3 bases from J; junction bases left unmatched: 7. CDR3 sequence (DNA): TGTGCCAGCAGTCCCCCCGGGACAGGGGACTACGAGCAGTACTTC. Translating gives CASSPPGTGDYEQYF.

V is TRBV19 and J is TRBJ1-2, with a tentative D call TRBD1 (5 bases). Trimming took off 4 bases at V and 7 bases at J, with 16 bases between the two ends. CDR1 is LNHDA, CDR2 SQIVND, per germline (reference sequence). The CDR3 loop spans 14 amino acids. CDR3 sequence: CASSRGRVPPGYTF. CDR3 DNA: TGTGCCAGTAGTAGGGGACGGGTCCCCCCTGGCTACACCTTC.

This chain links TRBV4-3 with TRBJ2-7, with D hard to call. The germline V gene has CDR1 LGHNA and CDR2 YSLEER. The CDR3 covers 16 residues. V lost 0 bases, J lost 7 bases, and 19 bases lay in between. The CDR3 region is CASSQEGRTAISEQYF. CDR3 nucleotides: TGCGCCAGCAGCCAAGAGGGTCGGACGGCCATTAGTGAGCAGTACTTC.

The gene calls are TRBV6-1 and TRBJ2-7; D not resolved. Trimming took off 3 bases at V and 9 bases at J, with 9 bases between the two ends. Germline loops: CDR1 MNHNS, CDR2 SASEGT. This CDR3 contains 11 residues. The CDR3 reads CASSDKVGQYF. DNA for the CDR3: TGTGCCAGCAGTGATAAGGTGGGGCAGTACTTC.

This chain links TRBV4-1 with TRBJ1-1; D possibly corresponds to TRBD1 (6 bases). Germline V gives CDR1 MGHRA, CDR2 YSYEKL. V lost 3 bases and J 0 bases, leaving 17 bases between the germline ends. The CDR3 sequence is 17 residues long. This chain's CDR3 is CASSHPRGQGMNTEAFF. CDR3 nucleotide sequence: TGCGCCAGCAGCCATCCGAGGGGACAAGGGATGAACACTGAAGCTTTCTTT.